These 9 T cell receptor beta chains share one sample of origin, sequenced in a study of blood T cell repertoires in COVID-19. Method: immunoSEQ multiplex PCR; TCRdb's copy keeps in-frame clones and lacks some. The repertoire consists of about 370,000 clones, with roughly 86% occurring once and the leading ten covering around 9.3%. The sample comprised peripheral blood. All receptors come from a woman between 25 and 40 years old with COVID-19, enrolled during active disease.

The chain joins TRBV24-1 to TRBJ2-3; 12 bases fit TRBD1. Trimming took 4 bases from V and 4 from J; bases not matched to a gene: 11. The germline V gene encodes CDR1 KGHDR and CDR2 SFDVKD. CDR3 length equals 18 residues. DNA for the CDR3: TGTGCCACCAGTGAAGTCACCGGGACAGGGGGCTGGGCAGATACGCAGTATTTT. Its translation is CATSEVTGTGGWADTQYF.

The chain recombines TRBV30 with TRBJ1-4; D is unclear. Germline V CDR1 and CDR2: GTSNPN, SVGIG (reference sequence). There are 15 residues in the CDR3. The germline V and J ends were trimmed by 1 base and 4 bases, with 13 bases remaining between them. The CDR3 nucleotides are TGTGCCTGGAGTGACGCGTCAATCATTAATGAAAAACTGTTTTTT. Translated: CAWSDASIINEKLFF.

The chain has TRBV2 and TRBJ2-5; tentative D call: TRBD1 (5 bases). V was cut by 7 bases and J by 9 bases, with 18 bases left in between. This CDR3 spans 13 amino acids. Germline CDR1 reads SNHLY; CDR2 reads FYNNEI. The CDR3 DNA follows: TGTGCCAGCAATCGGGTGGGGCCCGAGGCCCAGTACTTC. This codes for CASNRVGPEAQYF.

V is TRBV6-5 and J is TRBJ1-5; 7 nucleotides agree with TRBD1. Germline values: CDR1 MNHEY, CDR2 SVGAGI. This CDR3 region has 14 residues. The junction had 7 bases not matched to a gene; V was cut back by 6 bases and J by 5 bases. The CDR3: CASSYTGVHQPQHF. For the CDR3, the DNA is TGTGCCAGCAGCTATACAGGGGTGCATCAGCCCCAGCATTTT.

The V gene is TRBV5-1, the J gene TRBJ1-4; D is uncertain. CDR3 size: 14 residues. Germline V gives CDR1 SGHRS, CDR2 YFSETQ. V was pared by 4 bases and J by 3 bases, with 10 bases between. The CDR3 sequence: CASSPSGANEKLFF. In DNA form, the CDR3 reads TGCGCCAGCAGCCCCTCGGGAGCTAATGAAAAACTGTTTTTT.

The chain has TRBV23-1 and TRBJ1-2; D is ambiguous. TRBV23-1 is annotated as an ORF whose role is uncertain. The CDR3 consists of 11 residues. V lost 3 bases, J lost 8 bases, and 7 bases lay in between. For the CDR3, the DNA is TGCGCCAGCAGTCACGGGTTCGGCTACACCTTC. Protein sequence: CASSHGFGYTF.

This chain joins TRBV19 and TRBJ2-1; maybe TRBD2 (6 bases). The CDR3 is made up of 15 amino acids. Per germline, CDR1 LNHDA and CDR2 SQIVND (reference sequence). V was shortened by 3 bases and J by 2 bases, with 11 bases between the two germline ends. Here the CDR3 DNA reads TGTGCCAGTAGTATTCGGGCGGGAACCTACAATGAGCAGTTCTTC. Translation: CASSIRAGTYNEQFF.

J is TRBJ1-2 and V is TRBV29-1; D might be TRBD1 (5 bases). CDR1 is SQVTM, CDR2 ANQGSEA, per germline. This CDR3 contains 13 residues. The V gene lost 5 bases and the J gene lost 8 bases, with 18 bases spanning the gap. The CDR3 region has the DNA TGCAGCGTTTCTGAGGGGCCGGCGGGGGGCTACACCTTC. Its translation is CSVSEGPAGGYTF.

The chain joins TRBV7-8 to TRBJ2-7; D gene ambiguous. Germline-derived CDR1 and CDR2 are SGHVS and FQNEAQ. The germline V and J ends were trimmed by 4 bases and 4 bases, with 20 bases remaining between them. This CDR3 is built from 16 residues. The CDR3 DNA sequence: TGTGCCAGCAGCTCCGACCCCGGGTACTTAAGATACGAGCAGTACTTC. This sequence encodes CASSSDPGYLRYEQYF.